This T cell receptor beta chain was documented in a study of CD8+CD57+ T cells in acquired aplastic anemia. Across the whole study: When averaged, DNA from sorted CD4+ and CD8+ cells came to approximately 3.2 ug.

Germline-derived CDR1 and CDR2 are SEHNR and FQNEAQ (reference sequence). The CDR3 is 13 amino acids. Trimming shortened V by 1 base and J by 4 bases, and 7 bases separated the two germline ends. This clonotype was seen at least ten times. Its target is not known. Overall study findings and caveats: Some 29 CD8+ CDR3 sequences were shared between patients and controls.

Only patients with CD8+CD57+ cell expansion on flow cytometry were chosen for sequencing. Severe acquired aplastic anemia was the diagnosis recorded for all patients. When blood sampling took place, the patients had received no therapy. Investigators profiled TCR beta VDJ and CDR3 from genomic DNA template. TCRdb ran MiXCR on the reads and lists one entry per CDR3 protein. Here the sample spans about 290,000 distinct CDR3 sequences, 56% being singletons. This TCR was sampled from a human donor with aplastic anemia. V and J are TRBV7-9 and TRBJ1-1; no clear D. The specimen sequenced was sorted CD4+, CD8+, or CD8+CD57+ T cells (not recorded which) from PBMCs. CDR3 sequence: CASSLGGPTEAFF. The CDR3 DNA follows: TGTGCCAGCAGCTTAGGTGGTCCCACTGAAGCTTTCTTT.